The entry below describes one T cell receptor beta chain. This entry comes from a study of blood T cell repertoires in COVID-19. Overall study: The study drew acute and convalescent COVID-19 samples from the United States, Italy and Spain. T cells, B-cell-depleted T cells, or PBMCs provided the cDNA or gDNA that served as material.

V dropped 1 base and J dropped 7; count of bases not matched to a gene: 13. The germline gives CDR1 LNHNV, CDR2 YYDKDF (reference sequence). This CDR3 has 18 residues. Per the authors' pipeline: Reference gene primer amplification gave estimated nucleated cell counts. Here immunoSEQ multiplex PCR was the method, and the copy in TCRdb shows in-frame clones only, minus some. D and trimming were read from the DNA, whereas the V and J calls and clone size are those reported in that table. Among more than 60,000 clones, roughly 86% were seen once, and the ten largest hold 10%. Sequencing input: peripheral blood. The genes are TRBV15 and TRBJ2-5, with 12 positions matching TRBD2. The sequence was collected from a man aged 60-69 years with acute or convalescent COVID-19. The CDR3 reads CATSRVWGSSGGAVTQYF. In DNA, the CDR3 is TGTGCCACCAGCAGAGTTTGGGGCTCTAGCGGGGGGGCTGTGACCCAGTACTTC.